The next 21 T cell receptor beta chains were all read from a single sample in a study of blood T cell repertoires in COVID-19. Assay: immunoSEQ multiplex PCR; the TCRdb copy retains only in-frame clones and omits some. The data show 200,000 to 250,000 clones, over 75% seen once. Sequences were obtained from PBMCs or T cells enriched from blood (not recorded which). The receptors derive from a man aged 35-49 years who had recovered from COVID-19.

A few counts support this clone. This chain connects TRBV21-1 to TRBJ1-5; the table's D call TRBD1 went unverified against the DNA. TRBV21-1 is a listed pseudogene. The CDR3 has 13 amino acids. The CDR3 sequence: CASTTGEDQPQHF. DNA of the CDR3: TGTGCCAGCACCACAGGGGAGGATCAGCCCCAGCATTTT.

This sequence joins TRBV6-5 and TRBJ1-2; a possible D gene is TRBD1 (6 bases). Trimming took 6 bases from V and 2 from J, leaving 16 bases between them. From germline, CDR1 is MNHEY and CDR2 SVGAGI. The CDR3 is 15 residues long. CDR3 coding DNA: TGTGCCAGCAGCCCACCCACGACAGGAAACTATGGCTACACCTTC. This gives the protein CASSPPTTGNYGYTF.

This rearrangement joins TRBV11-3 to TRBJ2-1, with TRBD1 matching 7 bases. The CDR3 extends over 14 amino acids. In germline, CDR1 is SGHNT, CDR2 YENEEA. V lost 4 bases to trimming and J lost 10 bases; unmatched junction nucleotides: 10. The DNA of the CDR3 is TGTGCCAGCAGCTCGCTAAATCGGGACAGCGAGCAGTTCTTC. As protein: CASSSLNRDSEQFF. The full variable domain, rest sourced from reference TRBV11-3 and TRBJ2-1, is EAGVVQSPRYKIIEKKQPVAFWCNPISGHNTLYWYLQNLGQGPELLIRYENEEAVDDSQLPKDRFSAERLKGVDSTLKIQPAELGDSAVYLCASSSLNRDSEQFFGPGTRLTVL.

The J gene is TRBJ1-6, the V gene TRBV5-1; 8 nucleotides line up with TRBD1. This CDR3 has 17 amino acids. Germline loops: CDR1 SGHRS, CDR2 YFSETQ. Losses at the gene ends were 0 bases for V and 8 bases for J; bases not matched to a gene: 10. Written as DNA, the CDR3 is TGCGCCAGCAGCTTGGACGGGACAGGCGGTTCGGATTCACCCCTCCACTTT. Its protein is CASSLDGTGGSDSPLHF.

The V call is TRBV7-2, the J call TRBJ2-5; D is undetermined. The V gene lost 4 bases and the J gene lost 2 bases, with 8 bases spanning the gap. There are 13 residues in the CDR3. Germline CDR1 is SGHTA and CDR2 is FQGNSA. CDR3 bases: TGTGCCAGCAGCTGGGTGGAGCAAGAGACCCAGTACTTC. This codes for CASSWVEQETQYF.

The chain links TRBV7-2 to TRBJ2-3; TRBD2 is a possible D gene (6 bases). Trimming removed 2 bases at V and 5 bases at J, with 23 bases between. From germline, CDR1 is SGHTA and CDR2 FQGNSA. The CDR3 has 18 amino acids. The CDR3 is CASSLYGGKLPFKDTQYF. The CDR3 DNA reads as TGTGCCAGCAGCTTATATGGGGGGAAGCTCCCATTTAAAGATACGCAGTATTTT. Filled out from reference TRBV7-2 and TRBJ2-3, the complete variable domain reads GAGVSQSPSNKVTEKGKDVELRCDPISGHTALYWYRQSLGQGLEFLIYFQGNSAPDKSGLPSDRFSAERTGGSVSTLTIQRTQQEDSAVYLCASSLYGGKLPFKDTQYFGPGTRLTVL.

This chain links TRBV28 with TRBJ2-2, with a tentative D call TRBD1 (6 bases). There are 16 residues in the CDR3. Germline CDR1 and CDR2: MDHEN and SYDVKM. The V end was cut by 4 bases, the J end by 4 bases, with 16 bases between. This CDR3 reads CASSSIRQAGTGELFF. CDR3 in DNA: TGTGCCAGCAGTTCAATCCGACAGGCGGGCACCGGGGAGCTGTTTTTT.

The chain carries TRBV6-2 or TRBV6-3 and TRBJ1-4; 9 bases match TRBD1. The V gene end was trimmed by 2 bases and the J gene end by 6 bases; junction bases not matched to a gene: 7. The length of the CDR3 is 16 residues. Germline lookup yields CDR1 MNHEY and CDR2 SVGEGT. CDR3 protein: CASSYQPRDRDEKLFF. Written as DNA, the CDR3 is TGTGCCAGCAGTTACCAGCCCCGGGACAGGGATGAAAAACTGTTTTTT.

The genes are TRBV7-2 and TRBJ2-5; D not resolved. The CDR3 consists of 12 residues. Germline V lookup: CDR1 SGHTA, CDR2 FQGNSA. V was clipped by 3 bases and J by 5 bases, with 7 bases between them. Here the CDR3 reads CASSFTSETQYF. The CDR3 nucleotides are TGTGCCAGCAGCTTCACTTCGGAGACCCAGTACTTC.

The CDR3 DNA is TGTGCCAGCAGCTCCCTTGATGAGCAGTTCTTC. Amino acids: CASSSLDEQFF. V is TRBV6-2 or TRBV6-3 and J is TRBJ2-1; D is uncertain. CDR1 and CDR2 (germline): MNHEY, SVGEGT. CDR3 length: 11 amino acids. V lost 6 bases and J lost 8, with 8 bases in between.

The gene calls are TRBV5-1 and TRBJ1-1; the D is unclear. CDR3 length: 15 amino acids. V lost 2 bases and J 1 base, leaving 12 bases between the germline ends. Germline CDR1 reads SGHRS; CDR2 reads YFSETQ. The CDR3 DNA sequence: TGCGCCAGCAGCTTTGGCGGCAACGGGAACACTGAAGCTTTCTTT. Its translation: CASSFGGNGNTEAFF.

The chain recombines TRBV30 with TRBJ1-4; 8 nucleotides align to TRBD1. J was trimmed by 5 bases and V by 4 bases; bases with no gene match: 3. CDR3 length: 13 amino acids. Germline V gene data show CDR1 as GTSNPN and CDR2 as SVGIG (reference sequence). CDR3 amino acids: CAWTWTGNEKLFF. The CDR3 region has the DNA TGTGCCTGGACTTGGACAGGGAATGAAAAACTGTTTTTT. Full variable domain (rest looked up from reference TRBV30 and TRBJ1-4): SQTIHQWPATLVQPVGSPLSLECTVEGTSNPNLYWYRQAAGRGLQLLFYSVGIGQISSEVPQNLSASRPQDRQFILSSKKLLLSDSGFYLCAWTWTGNEKLFFGSGTQLSVL.

The rearrangement joins TRBV13 to TRBJ2-3, with 12 positions matching TRBD2. The length of the CDR3 is 16 residues. Unmatched junction bases numbered 7, after V lost 4 bases and J lost 5 bases. The germline V gene has CDR1 PRHDT and CDR2 FYEKMQ (reference sequence). CDR3 bases: TGTGCCAGCAGCTCAATAACTAGCGGGGGGAGAGATACGCAGTATTTT. Its translation is CASSSITSGGRDTQYF.

The V call is TRBV7-9, the J call TRBJ1-3; 7 bases line up with TRBD1. The CDR3 covers 15 residues. Per the germline V gene, CDR1 is SEHNR and CDR2 is FQNEAQ (reference sequence). Trimming at V came to 5 bases and at J to 2 bases, leaving 6 bases not matched to a gene. CDR3 in DNA: TGTGCCAGCAGCCGCAAGGGACAGACTGGAAACACCATATATTTT. Protein: CASSRKGQTGNTIYF.

This clone has only a few counts. In nucleotides, the CDR3 is TGTGCCAGCAGCCAAGATGGGGGAGGGGCCGGAGGAAAACTGTTTTTT. It yields the protein CASSQDGGGAGGKLFF. The chain employs TRBV4-2 and TRBJ1-4; the D gene is possibly TRBD1 (5 bases). V dropped 0 bases and J dropped 10 bases, with 18 bases sitting between them. The germline gives CDR1 LGHNA, CDR2 YNFKEQ. This CDR3 comprises 16 residues.

The V and J genes are TRBV4-3 and TRBJ2-1; TRBD2 matches 12 bases. The CDR3 runs to 15 residues. Germline V CDR1 and CDR2: LGHNA, YSLEER. V lost 3 bases and J lost 7; bases outside the gene matches: 4. The CDR3 region has the DNA TGCGCCAGCAGCCACGGGACTAGCGGGTGGAATGAGCAGTTCTTC. Protein: CASSHGTSGWNEQFF.

V is TRBV18 and J is TRBJ2-3, with TRBD2 matching 13 bases. Germline V gene data show CDR1 as KGHSH and CDR2 as LQKENI. The CDR3 extends over 19 amino acids. V lost 1 base and J lost 4; bases outside the gene matches: 11. In DNA, the CDR3 is TGTGCCAGCTCACCACAGGCGGTTGGACTAGCGGGAGCATCAGATACGCAGTATTTT. Translated, it gives CASSPQAVGLAGASDTQYF.

The chain employs TRBV7-8 and TRBJ1-3; 8 positions agree with TRBD1. In germline, CDR1 is SGHVS, CDR2 FQNEAQ. The CDR3 totals 14 residues. J gave up 2 bases and V 4 bases, and 1 base lay outside the gene matches. CDR3 nucleotide sequence: TGTGCCAGCAGCTCACAGGGGGCTGGAAACACCATATATTTT. It yields the protein CASSSQGAGNTIYF.

The chain recombines TRBV5-5 with TRBJ2-7; 7 nucleotides agree with TRBD1. The CDR3 covers 16 residues. Germline assignment: CDR1 SGHKS and CDR2 YYEKEE (reference sequence). Trimming took 2 bases from V and 0 from J; bases not matched to a gene: 8. This chain's CDR3 is CASSFSGGQSSYEQYF. The CDR3 nucleotides read TGTGCCAGCAGCTTTTCAGGGGGTCAAAGCTCCTACGAGCAGTACTTC.

The chain is built from TRBV3-1 (or the pseudogene TRBV3-2) and TRBJ1-2, with TRBD1 matching 10 bases. The CDR3 runs to 14 residues. Germline V gene sequence: CDR1 LGHDT, CDR2 YNNKEL (reference sequence). V lost 4 bases, J lost 6 bases, and 5 bases stayed unmatched. This chain's CDR3 is CASSRWTGGDGYTF. The CDR3 DNA reads as TGTGCCAGCAGCCGCTGGACAGGGGGGGATGGCTACACCTTC.

CDR3 amino acids: CASSLDREETQYF. The CDR3 region has the DNA TGTGCCAGCAGCTTGGACAGGGAAGAGACCCAGTACTTC. This rearrangement joins TRBV5-5 to TRBJ2-5, with D perhaps matching TRBD1 (6 bases). Trimming shortened V by 0 bases and J by 3 bases, and 6 bases separated the two germline ends. The CDR3 is 13 residues long. CDR1 is SGHKS and CDR2 is YYEKEE in the germline V gene (reference sequence).